This TCR beta chain was documented in a study of Graves' ophthalmopathy and Graves' hyperthyroidism. RNA transcripts served as template for amplifying TCR beta CDR3 sequences. First-round RT-PCR with HTBI primers preceded a second-round multiplex PCR. TCRdb reanalysed the multiplex PCR reads using MiXCR and keeps one entry per CDR3 protein. Found here are around 1,000,000 distinct CDR3 sequences, roughly 35% of them singletons; the top ten hold approximately 10%. This clonotype came up many times. Its antigen is still unknown. The CDR3 totals 12 residues. The germline V gene has CDR1 KGHDR and CDR2 SFDVKD. The ends were cut back, 4 bases at V and 8 bases at J, with 7 bases in the middle. Findings and limits, study-wide: Among thyroid clonotypes expanded above 0.001 frequency, most also appeared in blood.

The study recruited hyperthyroidism patients aged 18 to 65 who were newly diagnosed, under 2 months' duration. The diagnostic workup employed clinical symptoms, serum thyroxine, TRAb, thyroid ultrasound and orbital computed tomography. This receptor was obtained from an adult man with Graves' hyperthyroidism. The sample was peripheral blood or thyroid tissue (not recorded which). The V call is TRBV24-1, the J call TRBJ2-2; a weak D match, TRBD2 (5 bases). CDR3 protein: CATSDPGGELFF. The DNA for the CDR3 is TGTGCCACCAGTGACCCGGGGGGGGAGCTGTTTTTT.